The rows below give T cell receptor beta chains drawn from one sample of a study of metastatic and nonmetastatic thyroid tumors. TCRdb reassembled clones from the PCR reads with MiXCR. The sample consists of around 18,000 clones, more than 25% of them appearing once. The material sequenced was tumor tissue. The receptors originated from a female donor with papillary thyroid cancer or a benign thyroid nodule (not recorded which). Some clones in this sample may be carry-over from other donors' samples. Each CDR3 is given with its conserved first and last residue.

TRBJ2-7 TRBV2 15 CASRAGTGNSYEQYF
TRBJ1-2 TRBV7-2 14 CASSLGGSGYGYTF
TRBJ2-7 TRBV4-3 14 CASSQDSGNYEQYF
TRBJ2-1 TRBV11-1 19 CASSFRASGELSSYNEQFF
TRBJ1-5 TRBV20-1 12 CSASYFQQPRHF
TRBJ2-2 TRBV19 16 CASSIHSGRASGELFF
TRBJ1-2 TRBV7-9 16 CASSLDRDITPYGYTF
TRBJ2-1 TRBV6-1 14 CASSLQDGLNEQFF
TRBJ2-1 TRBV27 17 CASGLWGTSGSYNERFF
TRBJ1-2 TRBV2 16 CASRKDRGPGTDGYTF
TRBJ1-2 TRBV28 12 CASSLYIYGYTF
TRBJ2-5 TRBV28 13 CASSSQIQETQYF
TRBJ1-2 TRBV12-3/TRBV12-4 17 CASSGNSPGQGWRGYTF
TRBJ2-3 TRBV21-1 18 CASSSPHSSPLSTDTQYF